This T cell receptor beta chain was observed in a study of response to subunit inactivated influenza vaccine. From the RT-PCR reads, TCRdb called clonotypes with MiXCR, one entry per CDR3 protein. The sample comprises 500,000 to 600,000 distinct CDR3 sequences, approximately 13% of which are singletons, and about 12% rests with the top ten. Study results and limitations: The study's authors posited that every seasonal influenza vaccination enlists few new T cells.

The table lists this clonotype with a few counts. Antigen specificity is unknown. The sequence was collected from a man between 50 and 59 years old who received an inactivated influenza vaccine. The sequencing here drew on PBMCs from blood, taken 45 days after vaccination.

The CDR3 nucleotides are TGCAGTGCTAGGGACTCGACAGGGAACACTGAAGCTTTCTTT. Encoded protein: CSARDSTGNTEAFF. The chain links TRBV20-1 to TRBJ1-1; D is perhaps TRBD1 (6 bases). Trimming removed 3 bases at V and 1 base at J, with 12 bases between. Looked up from germline, CDR1 is DFQATT and CDR2 is SNEGSKA (reference sequence). The CDR3 spans 14 residues.